These T cell receptor beta chains were read from a single sample in a study of human T cells and chemical hapten exposure. Each CDR3 protein gets one entry after TCRdb re-called the RACE reads with MiXCR. Of about 80,000 distinct CDR3 sequences listed, roughly 15% are singletons. Here the sequenced sample was whole blood, taken in connection with sensitization to the hapten diphenylcyclopropenone (DPC). These receptors all stem from a woman in her forties or fifties with alopecia areata. Some clones in this sample may be carry-over from other donors' samples. Each CDR3 is given with its conserved first and last residue. The D gene is left open where the match is weak. Some rows mark clone size as missing; the rest say once, few, many or name a class of expanded clone.

v_call	clone_size	j_call	d_call	cdr3_aa	cdr3_nt
TRBV5-1	many	TRBJ2-2	TRBD1	CASSLGNRDRRAGELFF	TGCGCCAGCAGCTTGGGAAATCGGGACAGGCGGGCCGGGGAGCTGTTTTTT
TRBV2	few	TRBJ2-1	.	CASRLSMNEQFF	TGTGCCAGTCGCTTAAGCATGAATGAGCAGTTCTTC
TRBV18	many	TRBJ2-7	.	CASSPNTGREQYF	TGTGCCAGCTCACCTAATACGGGGAGGGAGCAGTACTTC
TRBV20-1	.	TRBJ2-5	.	CSARVAEETQYF	TGCAGTGCTAGAGTCGCAGAAGAGACCCAGTACTTC
TRBV20-1	many	TRBJ1-1	.	CSARAGSLAFF	TGCAGTGCGAGGGCGGGGTCGCTGGCTTTCTTT
TRBV7-9	few	TRBJ1-3	.	CASSPMMGSSGNTIYF	TGTGCCAGCAGCCCAATGATGGGGAGCTCTGGAAACACCATATATTTT
TRBV19	.	TRBJ2-1	.	CATLGASQGGGSYNEQFF	TGTGCCACCTTAGGAGCTTCGCAGGGAGGGGGCTCCTACAATGAGCAGTTCTTC
TRBV7-2	.	TRBJ2-5	.	CASSLVGLRETQYF	TGTGCCAGCAGCTTAGTCGGGTTACGAGAGACCCAGTACTTC
TRBV7-9	.	TRBJ2-2	TRBD2	CASSAASGTNTGELFF	TGTGCCAGCAGCGCGGCTAGCGGGACGAACACCGGGGAGCTGTTTTTT
TRBV12-3/TRBV12-4	.	TRBJ2-1	.	CASSSWLADNEQFF	TGTGCCAGCAGTTCCTGGTTAGCGGACAATGAGCAGTTCTTC
TRBV18	few	TRBJ2-2	.	CASSPGAGNTGELFF	TGTGCCAGCTCACCAGGGGCAGGGAACACCGGGGAGCTGTTTTTT
TRBV3-1	.	TRBJ2-3	.	CASSQWRVTDTQYF	TGTGCCAGCAGCCAATGGAGAGTCACAGATACGCAGTATTTT
TRBV12-3/TRBV12-4	.	TRBJ1-6	.	CASSLSNSPLHF	TGTGCCAGCAGTTTATCGAATTCACCCCTCCACTTT
TRBV11-2	.	TRBJ2-5	TRBD1	CASSFDRALGTQYF	TGTGCCAGCAGCTTTGACAGGGCGTTGGGGACCCAGTACTTC
TRBV5-1	once	TRBJ2-3	.	CASSPQNSRTDTQYF	TGCGCCAGCAGCCCGCAGAATAGTCGCACAGATACGCAGTATTTT
TRBV29-1	few	TRBJ1-2	TRBD1	CSGATGGVHGYTF	TGCAGCGGGGCGACAGGGGGCGTTCATGGCTACACCTTC
TRBV10-2	.	TRBJ2-7	TRBD1	CASSVTGGHEQYF	TGCGCCAGCAGCGTTACAGGGGGCCACGAGCAGTACTTC
TRBV3-1	few	TRBJ1-4	.	CASSQPGTIYGKLFF	TGTGCCAGCAGCCAACCTGGGACGATTTACGGAAAACTGTTTTTT
TRBV12-3/TRBV12-4	.	TRBJ2-2	.	CASSFGGITGELFF	TGTGCCAGCAGTTTCGGGGGAATCACCGGGGAGCTGTTTTTT
TRBV20-1	many	TRBJ2-1	TRBD2	CSASRTSGPYNEQFF	TGCAGTGCTAGTAGGACTAGCGGACCCTACAATGAGCAGTTCTTC
TRBV3-1	few	TRBJ2-2	TRBD1	CASSQDDRGLGGELFF	TGTGCCAGCAGCCAAGATGACAGGGGGCTTGGCGGGGAGCTGTTTTTT
TRBV27	many	TRBJ1-1	.	CASSTGTRNTEAFF	TGTGCCAGCAGCACAGGCACCAGGAACACTGAAGCTTTCTTT
TRBV5-6	.	TRBJ2-3	.	CASSSGQKLLYF	TGTGCCAGCAGCTCTGGACAGAAACTGCTGTATTTT
TRBV20-1	few	TRBJ2-4	TRBD2	CSARDRVSGGAKNIQYF	TGCAGTGCTAGAGATCGAGTTAGCGGGGGAGCCAAAAACATTCAGTACTTC
TRBV11-2	few	TRBJ2-1	.	CASSLGVLATYNEQFF	TGTGCCAGCAGCTTAGGAGTCCTAGCGACCTACAATGAGCAGTTCTTC
TRBV3-1	many	TRBJ1-2	TRBD1	CASTLGQNGYTF	TGTGCCAGCACCCTGGGACAGAATGGCTACACCTTC